The TCR beta chain described here comes from a study of memory CD8 T cells in hepatitis C reinfection. Across the whole study: Reinfection meant HCV RNA positivity after two negatives ≥60 days apart. Between 3 and 8 weeks after reinfection detection, peak samples were drawn.

Losses at the gene ends were 5 bases for V and 3 bases for J; bases not matched to a gene: 23. There are 20 residues in the CDR3. CDR1 is PRHDT, CDR2 FYEKMQ, per germline (reference sequence). This clone has just one count. Some clones are missing from TCRdb's copy, which holds only in-frame ones; the method was immunoSEQ multiplex PCR. Among thousands of clones listed, more than 80% were seen once. The time point denotes: peak reinfection, 3 to 8 weeks after reinfection detection. The sorted cells went straight to TCR sequencing with no prior in vitro expansion. This TCR derives from a man aged 45-65 years with hepatitis C virus infection. V gene TRBV13 combines with J gene TRBJ2-3, with TRBD2 matching over 7 bases. The sample comprised naive CD8+ T cells sorted from blood. CDR3 DNA: TGTGCCAGCAGCGGCGATGGTGGAGGGGCCAGCGGGACCCTTACAGATACGCAGTATTTT. Amino acids: CASSGDGGGASGTLTDTQYF.